What follows are 32 T cell receptor beta chains derived from one specimen sequenced in a study of T cell responses to AZD1222 COVID-19 vaccine. Clones were read by immunoSEQ multiplex PCR, and TCRdb kept only the in-frame ones, dropping some. The sample holds about 140,000 clones; around 93% are singletons and the top ten take 3% to 4.5%. The sequencing used peripheral blood, collected 28 days after the second AZD1222 dose. The receptors were sampled from an adult who received the AZD1222 COVID-19 vaccine.

This chain connects TRBV27 to TRBJ2-6; either TRBD1 or TRBD2 may fit D (6 bases each). Trimming took 2 bases from V and 2 from J, leaving 10 bases between them. The germline V gene has CDR1 MNHEY and CDR2 SMNVEV (reference sequence). The CDR3 is 16 residues long. The CDR3 coding sequence is TGTGCCAGCAGTTTAATGGAGGGGGCTGGGGCCAACGTCCTGACTTTC. It is translated as CASSLMEGAGANVLTF.

The rearrangement links TRBV6-5 to TRBJ1-2, with a possible D match to TRBD1 (6 bases). This CDR3 spans 13 amino acids. Germline lookup yields CDR1 MNHEY and CDR2 SVGAGI. Trimming stripped 8 bases from V and 4 bases from J, with 14 bases between. The chain's CDR3 is CASQFQQGYGYTF. The CDR3 DNA sequence: TGTGCCAGCCAATTCCAACAGGGCTATGGCTACACCTTC.

V is TRBV6-6 and J is TRBJ2-2, with TRBD2 as a possible D gene (5 bases). V gave up 6 bases and J gave up 4 bases, with 15 bases separating them. CDR1 and CDR2 (germline): MNHNY, SVGAGI (reference sequence). The CDR3 covers 15 residues. Written as DNA, the CDR3 is TGTGCCAGCAGAGCCGGGTCCCGGGGCACCGGGGAGCTGTTTTTT. It codes for CASRAGSRGTGELFF.

The rearrangement joins TRBV28 to TRBJ1-4, with a possible D match to TRBD1 (5 bases). Trimming left V 5 bases short and J 3 bases short, with 10 bases between. This CDR3 comprises 14 residues. Germline V gene sequence: CDR1 MDHEN, CDR2 SYDVKM. The CDR3 nucleotides read TGTGCCAGCAGTCCCGGGACCCCTAATGAAAAACTGTTTTTT. Translating it yields CASSPGTPNEKLFF.

The rearrangement uses TRBV27 and TRBJ2-3; 9 nucleotides agree with TRBD1. The CDR3 length is 15 residues. Germline CDR1 and CDR2: MNHEY and SMNVEV (reference sequence). Losses at the gene ends were 7 bases for V and 6 bases for J; bases not matched to a gene: 11. CDR3 nucleotide sequence: TGTGCCAGCAAACGTCTTTTGGACAGGGGTGATACGCAGTATTTT. As protein: CASKRLLDRGDTQYF.

The chain couples TRBV19 to TRBJ2-7; D may be TRBD1 (6 bases). The V gene's germline CDR1 is LNHDA and CDR2 SQIVND (reference sequence). The CDR3 loop spans 16 amino acids. V was clipped by 1 base and J by 4 bases, with 17 bases between them. DNA of the CDR3: TGTGCCAGTAGTATAGCCTTTACAGGGAAGCGTTACGAGCAGTACTTC. Translating gives CASSIAFTGKRYEQYF. Filled out from reference TRBV19 and TRBJ2-7, the complete variable domain reads DGGITQSPKYLFRKEGQNVTLSCEQNLNHDAMYWYRQDPGQGLRLIYYSQIVNDFQKGDIAEGYSVSREKKESFPLTVTSAQKNPTAFYLCASSIAFTGKRYEQYFGPGTRLTVT.

This chain joins TRBV28 and TRBJ1-1; possible D gene TRBD1, 5 bases. The germline gives CDR1 MDHEN, CDR2 SYDVKM. This CDR3 comprises 13 residues. Trimming removed 8 bases from V and 6 bases from J, with 16 bases in between. CDR3 nucleotide sequence: TGTGCCAGCCCACCCGCGGGGGGTCCTGAAGCTTTCTTT. Translated: CASPPAGGPEAFF.

J is TRBJ1-2 and V is TRBV30, with TRBD1 matching over 7 bases. The germline CDR1 and CDR2 sequences are GTSNPN and SVGIG (reference sequence). This CDR3 is built from 13 residues. J gave up 3 bases and V 0 bases, and 1 base lay outside the gene matches. CDR3 sequence reads: CAWSVGGDYGYTF. CDR3 DNA sequence: TGTGCCTGGAGTGTAGGGGGCGACTATGGCTACACCTTC.

The rearrangement joins TRBV18 to TRBJ2-7; D is unclear. V lost 3 bases, J lost 3 bases, and 9 bases lay in between. The CDR3 spans 13 residues. Germline assignment: CDR1 KGHSH and CDR2 LQKENI. The CDR3 DNA follows: TGTGCCAGCTCACCGGTCCGAATCTACGAGCAGTACTTC. This codes for CASSPVRIYEQYF. Full variable domain (remainder filled in from reference TRBV18 and TRBJ2-7): NAGVMQNPRHLVRRRGQEARLRCSPMKGHSHVYWYRQLPEEGLKFMVYLQKENIIDESGMPKERFSAEFPKEGPSILRIQQVVRGDSAAYFCASSPVRIYEQYFGPGTRLTVT.

The J gene is TRBJ1-3, the V gene TRBV5-6; D possibly corresponds to TRBD1 (5 bases). The V and J ends lost 2 bases and 5 bases respectively, with 8 bases between them. CDR3 length: 13 amino acids. Germline V lookup: CDR1 SGHDT, CDR2 YYEEEE. The CDR3 reads CASSLDRRNTIYF. In DNA form, the CDR3 reads TGTGCCAGCAGCTTAGACAGAAGAAACACCATATATTTT.

The genes are TRBV28 and TRBJ1-1; 7 bases agree with TRBD1. V lost 5 bases to trimming and J lost 2 bases; unmatched junction nucleotides: 11. CDR1 is MDHEN, CDR2 SYDVKM, per germline. This CDR3 comprises 16 residues. DNA for the CDR3: TGTGCCAGCAGTGCCCCGTCCAGGGGGATTAACACTGAAGCTTTCTTT. As protein: CASSAPSRGINTEAFF.

The CDR3 sequence is CASSYFEDRWEGYTF. The CDR3 nucleotides read TGTGCCAGCAGTTACTTCGAGGACAGGTGGGAAGGCTACACCTTC. This chain uses TRBV6-5 with TRBJ1-2, with 7 bases that match TRBD1. The junction had 10 bases not matched to a gene; V was cut back by 1 base and J by 8 bases. Germline V CDR1 and CDR2: MNHEY, SVGAGI. This CDR3 region has 15 residues.

The chain employs TRBV28 and TRBJ1-3; the D gene is possibly TRBD1 (5 bases). V lost 5 bases and J lost 2, with 13 bases in between. The CDR3 extends over 15 amino acids. CDR1 MDHEN and CDR2 SYDVKM come from the germline V gene. The CDR3 region is CASSAQGAAGNTIYF. CDR3 DNA: TGTGCCAGCAGTGCCCAGGGTGCGGCTGGAAACACCATATATTTT.

This clone was observed a single time. J is TRBJ1-5 and V is TRBV28; 7 nucleotides agree with TRBD1. J gave up 2 bases and V 8 bases, and 6 bases lay outside the gene matches. This CDR3 is 14 amino acids long. Germline V gene sequence: CDR1 MDHEN, CDR2 SYDVKM. This CDR3 reads CASLGQAGNQPQHF. In DNA, the CDR3 is TGTGCCAGCCTAGGACAGGCGGGCAATCAGCCCCAGCATTTT.

This chain links TRBV10-1 with TRBJ2-1, with TRBD2 identical over 8 bases. Germline V lookup: CDR1 WNHNN, CDR2 SYGVQD (reference sequence). Unmatched junction bases numbered 6, after V lost 3 bases and J lost 5 bases. CDR3 length equals 15 residues. The CDR3 DNA sequence: TGCGCCAGCAGTGAAGGTAGTAGCGGGAACAATGAGCAGTTCTTC. This gives the protein CASSEGSSGNNEQFF.

This clone was detected once. This CDR3 reads CASSETSTLGNEQFF. CDR3 coding DNA: TGTGCCAGCAGTGAAACCTCGACCCTTGGGAATGAGCAGTTCTTC. The V gene is TRBV25-1, the J gene TRBJ2-1; D unclear. The germline V gene has CDR1 MGHDK and CDR2 SYGVNS. Trimming cost V 2 bases and J 7 bases, with 15 bases left between them. The CDR3 extends over 15 amino acids. Full variable domain (remainder filled in from reference TRBV25-1 and TRBJ2-1): EADIYQTPRYLVIGTGKKITLECSQTMGHDKMYWYQQDPGMELHLIHYSYGVNSTEKGDLSSESTVSRIRTEHFPLTLESARPSHTSQYLCASSETSTLGNEQFFGPGTRLTVL.

With respect to this clone: The germline gene is not matched at one end of the junction; a read error may be the cause. The rearrangement links TRBV15 to TRBJ2-2; unclear D gene. The CDR3 length is 13 residues. CDR1 and CDR2 from the germline V gene are LNHNV and YYDKDF (reference sequence). The CDR3 DNA reads TGTGCCACCAGCAGAGGATACACCGAGGAGCTGTTTTTT. This gives the protein CATSRGYTEELFF.

This chain uses TRBV6-5 with TRBJ1-3; unclear D gene. The CDR3 is 14 amino acids. Germline CDR1 reads MNHEY; CDR2 reads SVGAGI. V was pared by 7 bases and J by 0 bases, with 10 bases between. In DNA form, the CDR3 reads TGTGCCAGCATGGCGAGAAACTCTGGAAACACCATATATTTT. Translated, it gives CASMARNSGNTIYF.

The CDR3 reads CASSFASLSSETQYF. DNA of the CDR3: TGTGCCAGCAGCTTCGCGTCACTATCCTCAGAGACCCAGTACTTC. V and J are TRBV11-2 and TRBJ2-5; D remains unclear. This CDR3 is built from 15 residues. Trimming stripped 3 bases from V and 4 bases from J, with 15 bases between. Germline CDR1 and CDR2: SGHAT and FQNNGV. The variable domain in full, completed from reference TRBV11-2 and TRBJ2-5, reads EAGVAQSPRYKIIEKRQSVAFWCNPISGHATLYWYQQILGQGPKLLIQFQNNGVVDDSQLPKDRFSAERLKGVDSTLKIQPAKLEDSAVYLCASSFASLSSETQYFGPGTRLLVL.

The chain uses TRBV6-5 and TRBJ1-2, with D perhaps matching TRBD1 (5 bases). This CDR3 comprises 13 residues. Germline CDR1 is MNHEY and CDR2 is SVGAGI. V shed 5 bases and J shed 8 bases, with 15 bases lying between them. The CDR3 is CASSRGGFLGYTF. CDR3 DNA sequence: TGTGCCAGCAGTAGGGGAGGGTTCTTAGGCTACACCTTC.

The J gene is TRBJ1-5, the V gene TRBV6-1; perhaps TRBD1 as D (5 bases). This CDR3 is 15 amino acids long. CDR1 is MNHNS, CDR2 SASEGT, per germline. V shed 4 bases and J shed 3 bases, with 13 bases lying between them. The CDR3 DNA sequence: TGTGCCAGCAGTGTCGCCGGGGCACCCAATCAGCCCCAGCATTTT. Its protein is CASSVAGAPNQPQHF.

The gene calls are TRBV3-1 (or the pseudogene TRBV3-2) and TRBJ2-7; TRBD2 matches 9 bases. The CDR3 length is 16 residues. The germline V gene encodes CDR1 LGHDT and CDR2 YNNKEL (reference sequence). V lost 3 bases to trimming and J lost 3 bases; unmatched junction nucleotides: 9. CDR3 region: CASSQRGSGSRYEQYF. CDR3 nucleotide sequence: TGTGCCAGCAGCCAGAGGGGTAGCGGGAGTCGCTACGAGCAGTACTTC.

The genes are TRBV27 and TRBJ2-1; TRBD1 agrees at 12 bases. This CDR3 contains 16 residues. The germline V gene encodes CDR1 MNHEY and CDR2 SMNVEV (reference sequence). The trim removed 7 bases at V and 3 bases at J, leaving 7 bases unmatched. The CDR3 DNA reads TGTGCCAGCACCGTGGGACAGGGGGCTTTCTACAATGAGCAGTTCTTC. Its protein product is CASTVGQGAFYNEQFF.

Only one count was recorded for this clone. The gene calls are TRBV18 and TRBJ2-7, with TRBD1 matching over 8 bases. This CDR3 spans 14 amino acids. Unmatched junction bases numbered 6, after V lost 3 bases and J lost 5 bases. CDR1 is KGHSH and CDR2 is LQKENI in the germline V gene. The CDR3 nucleotides are TGTGCCAGCTCACCCGGACAGGGTTTGGACGAGCAGTACTTC. Protein: CASSPGQGLDEQYF.

The chain links TRBV24-1 to TRBJ1-5; D might be TRBD1 (5 bases). The CDR3 is 14 amino acids. From germline, CDR1 is KGHDR and CDR2 SFDVKD. The ends were cut back, 5 bases at V and 2 bases at J, with 9 bases in the middle. The CDR3 DNA reads as TGTGCCACCAGTGTGGGGCACGGCAATCAGCCCCAGCATTTT. Amino acids: CATSVGHGNQPQHF.

The rearrangement uses TRBV4-2 and TRBJ2-5; a weak D match, TRBD2 (5 bases). Trimming took 3 bases from V and 0 from J, leaving 11 bases between them. The CDR3 extends over 15 amino acids. The germline V gene encodes CDR1 LGHNA and CDR2 YNFKEQ. The CDR3 DNA is TGTGCCAGCAGCCACGCAGAGGGCTACCAAGAGACCCAGTACTTC. It yields the protein CASSHAEGYQETQYF.

This clone was observed once. V and J are TRBV5-1 and TRBJ1-4, with D maybe TRBD1 (6 bases). CDR1 and CDR2 from the germline V gene are SGHRS and YFSETQ. The V gene lost 9 bases and the J gene lost 0 bases, with 12 bases spanning the gap. The CDR3 length is 14 residues. The CDR3, as DNA: TGCGCCACCCGCCGGGACACAACTAATGAAAAACTGTTTTTT. It yields the protein CATRRDTTNEKLFF.

This clone has only a few counts. The V gene is TRBV29-1, the J gene TRBJ2-3, with 7 bases fitting TRBD2. The V gene's germline CDR1 is SQVTM and CDR2 ANQGSEA. The trim removed 1 base at V and 5 bases at J, leaving 12 bases unmatched. The CDR3 is made up of 16 amino acids. This chain's CDR3 is CSVEGGVAGPIDTQYF. The CDR3 coding sequence is TGCAGCGTTGAAGGGGGAGTAGCGGGCCCTATAGATACGCAGTATTTT.

This clone was counted once. The chain recombines TRBV30 with TRBJ2-1, with TRBD2 matching over 11 bases. This CDR3 is 15 amino acids long. Losses at the gene ends were 0 bases for V and 7 bases for J; bases not matched to a gene: 5. Germline V CDR1 and CDR2: GTSNPN, SVGIG (reference sequence). In DNA form, the CDR3 reads TGTGCCTGGAGTGTACTAGCGGGAGTTTATAATGAGCAGTTCTTC. Translated, it gives CAWSVLAGVYNEQFF.

This rearrangement joins TRBV3-1 (or the pseudogene TRBV3-2) to TRBJ2-1; 10 bases are a match to TRBD2. The germline V gene has CDR1 LGHDT and CDR2 YNNKEL (reference sequence). V trimming: 3 bases; J trimming: 6 bases; junction bases outside the gene matches: 11. The CDR3 consists of 17 residues. The CDR3 nucleotides are TGTGCCAGCAGCCATCTAAGGGAGCGGGAGGGCCTCAATGAGCAGTTCTTC. This encodes CASSHLREREGLNEQFF.

This clone appeared once. The chain is built from TRBV24-1 and TRBJ1-2; TRBD1 might be the D (5 bases). Germline V gene sequence: CDR1 KGHDR, CDR2 SFDVKD. The V end was cut by 5 bases, the J end by 2 bases, with 8 bases between. The CDR3 is made up of 13 amino acids. CDR3 coding DNA: TGTGCCACCAGTGCGGCAGGGAACTATGGCTACACCTTC. Translated, it gives CATSAAGNYGYTF.

The chain carries TRBV28 and TRBJ2-3; TRBD2 agrees at 13 bases. This CDR3 is 15 amino acids long. The germline gives CDR1 MDHEN, CDR2 SYDVKM. J was trimmed by 7 bases and V by 6 bases; bases with no gene match: 7. The CDR3 region is CASRGLAGALNTQYF. CDR3 in DNA: TGTGCCAGCAGAGGACTAGCGGGAGCTCTAAATACGCAGTATTTT.